The clone carrying this T cell receptor (beta chain) turned up a few times. Antigen unknown. This CDR3 is 13 amino acids long. Trimming took 8 bases from V and 4 from J; bases not matched to a gene: 7. Germline V gives CDR1 DFQATT, CDR2 SNEGSKA (reference sequence). Among the patients, none had received any treatment before thyroid surgery. This entry is derived from a study of metastatic and nonmetastatic thyroid tumors. Across the whole study: Repertoires of blood and of tissue (tumor or nodule) from malignant and benign thyroid patients were compared.

Broader study findings: The reported finding was significantly higher TCR beta diversity in malignant thyroid tumors relative to benign nodules, in blood and tumor.

Methods used by the authors: The study took CDR3 differences across clinicopathological groups and made a distant-metastasis classifier for papillary thyroid cancer from them. Using MiXCR, TCRdb reanalyzed the PCR reads. The V and J calls follow TCRdb's processing rather than the paper's. The data hold about 28,000 clones, with about 3.7% observed a single time. The clonotype comes from a male donor with papillary thyroid cancer or a benign thyroid nodule (not recorded which). Some clones in this sample may be carry-over from other donors' samples. Input material: blood. The chain combines TRBV20-1 with TRBJ2-3; 9 nucleotides agree with TRBD2. The CDR3 nucleotides are TGCAGTTTGAAACTAGCGGGTTCAGATACGCAGTATTTT. Its translation is CSLKLAGSDTQYF.